The 5 T cell receptor beta chains below come from one sample, sequenced in a study of OX40 agonist ivuxolimab in advanced cancers. Only in-frame clones appear in the TCRdb table, and some are missing; sequencing was by immunoSEQ multiplex PCR. The sample contains under 70,000 clones, 70% to 90% of which appear only once. Specimen: CD4+ or CD8+ T cells sorted from blood, collected in a trial of the OX40 agonist ivuxolimab. These receptors all come from an adult with an advanced solid tumor such as melanoma, head and neck, liver or kidney cancer.

V usage is TRBV11-2 and J usage is TRBJ2-7, with no clear D. Per germline, CDR1 SGHAT and CDR2 FQNNGV. CDR3 length: 14 residues. The V end lost 3 bases, the J end lost 3 bases, and 12 bases lay between the germline ends. CDR3 nucleotides: TGTGCCAGCAGCTTCTTACAAGGAAGCTACGAGCAGTACTTC. The encoded protein is CASSFLQGSYEQYF.

The chain joins TRBV7-3 to TRBJ2-5; 8 bases are shared with TRBD2. Germline trimming cut 5 bases from V and 4 bases from J; bases unmatched to any gene: 6. There are 14 residues in the CDR3. Germline V CDR1 and CDR2: SGHTA, FQGTGA. CDR3 loop: CASSLSGSGETQYF. The DNA for the CDR3 is TGTGCCAGCAGCCTGAGCGGGAGCGGAGAGACCCAGTACTTC.

This chain connects TRBV7-9 to TRBJ2-2, with D possibly matching TRBD1 (5 bases). This CDR3 is built from 14 residues. Germline values: CDR1 SEHNR, CDR2 FQNEAQ (reference sequence). The V gene lost 1 base and the J gene lost 5 bases, with 8 bases spanning the gap. The CDR3 loop reads CASSLDRGTGELFF. CDR3 DNA: TGTGCCAGCAGCTTAGATAGGGGAACCGGGGAGCTGTTTTTT.

The V and J genes are TRBV11-2 and TRBJ1-1, with D perhaps matching TRBD1 (5 bases). Germline-derived CDR1 and CDR2 are SGHAT and FQNNGV. The CDR3 has 13 amino acids. Trimming took off 2 bases at V and 5 bases at J, with 9 bases between the two ends. The CDR3 spells CASSLQGRTEAFF. The CDR3 DNA reads TGTGCCAGCAGCTTACAGGGTCGGACTGAAGCTTTCTTT.

The V gene is TRBV10-3, the J gene TRBJ1-3; TRBD1 matches 10 bases. The germline V gene encodes CDR1 ENHRY and CDR2 SYGVKD. Unmatched junction bases numbered 7, after V lost 7 bases and J lost 4 bases. There are 15 residues in the CDR3. The CDR3 region is CAITRDRGSGNTIYF. In nucleotides, the CDR3 is TGTGCCATCACCCGGGACAGGGGTTCAGGAAACACCATATATTTT.